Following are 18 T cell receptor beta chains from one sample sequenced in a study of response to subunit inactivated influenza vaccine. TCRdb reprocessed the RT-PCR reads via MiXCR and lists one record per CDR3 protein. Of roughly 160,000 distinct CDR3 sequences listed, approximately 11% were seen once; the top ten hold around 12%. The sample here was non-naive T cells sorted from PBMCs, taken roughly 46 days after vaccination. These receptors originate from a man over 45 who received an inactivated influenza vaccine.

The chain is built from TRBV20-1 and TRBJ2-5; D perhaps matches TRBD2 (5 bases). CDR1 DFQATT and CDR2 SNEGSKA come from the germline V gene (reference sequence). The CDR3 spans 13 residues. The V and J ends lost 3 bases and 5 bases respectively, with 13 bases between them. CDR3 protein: CSARGAGGETQYF. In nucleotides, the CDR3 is TGCAGTGCTAGGGGTGCGGGCGGGGAGACCCAGTACTTC.

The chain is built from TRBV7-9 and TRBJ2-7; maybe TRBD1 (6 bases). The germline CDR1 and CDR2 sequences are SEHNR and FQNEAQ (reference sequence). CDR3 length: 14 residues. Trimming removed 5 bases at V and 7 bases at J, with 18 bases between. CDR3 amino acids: CASSPWTVPREQYF. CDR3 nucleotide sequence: TGTGCCAGCAGCCCCTGGACAGTCCCGAGGGAGCAGTACTTC. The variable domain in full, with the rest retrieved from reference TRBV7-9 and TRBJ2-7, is DTGVSQNPRHKITKRGQNVTFRCDPISEHNRLYWYRQTLGQGPEFLTYFQNEAQLEKSRLLSDRFSAERPKGSFSTLEIQRTEQGDSAMYLCASSPWTVPREQYFGPGTRLTVT.

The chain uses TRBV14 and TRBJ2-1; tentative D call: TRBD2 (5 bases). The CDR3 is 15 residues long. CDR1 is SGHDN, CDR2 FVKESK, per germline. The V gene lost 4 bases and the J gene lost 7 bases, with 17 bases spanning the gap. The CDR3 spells CASSRFGHSANEQFF. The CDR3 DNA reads TGTGCCAGCAGCCGTTTTGGCCATAGCGCTAATGAGCAGTTCTTC.

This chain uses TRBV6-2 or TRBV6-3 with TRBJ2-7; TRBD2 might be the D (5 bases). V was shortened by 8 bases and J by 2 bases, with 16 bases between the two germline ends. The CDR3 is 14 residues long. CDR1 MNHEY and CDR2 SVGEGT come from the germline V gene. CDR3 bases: TGTGCCAGCCGACTATCTGGTAATACCTACGAGCAGTACTTC. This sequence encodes CASRLSGNTYEQYF.

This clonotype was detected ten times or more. The CDR3 DNA sequence: TGTGCCAGCAGCCCAGAACGAGGCGGCCAGTACTTC. This encodes CASSPERGGQYF. This chain links TRBV3-1 with TRBJ2-5; no clear D gene. Germline CDR1 LGHDT, CDR2 YNNKEL (reference sequence). The CDR3 is made up of 12 amino acids. V was shortened by 4 bases and J by 10 bases, with 13 bases between the two germline ends.

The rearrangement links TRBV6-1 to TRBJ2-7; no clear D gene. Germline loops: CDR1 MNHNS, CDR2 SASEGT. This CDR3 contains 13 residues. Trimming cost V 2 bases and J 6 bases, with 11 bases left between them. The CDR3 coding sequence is TGTGCCAGCAGTGAATTAGCAGTGAGCGAGCAGTACTTC. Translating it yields CASSELAVSEQYF.

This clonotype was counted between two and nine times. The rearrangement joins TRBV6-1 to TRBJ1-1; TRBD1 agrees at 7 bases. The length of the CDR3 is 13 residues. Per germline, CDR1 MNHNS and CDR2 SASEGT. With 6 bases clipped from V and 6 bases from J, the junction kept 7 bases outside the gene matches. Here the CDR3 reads CASSGPGTAEAFF. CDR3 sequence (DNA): TGTGCCAGCAGCGGCCCGGGGACAGCTGAAGCTTTCTTT.

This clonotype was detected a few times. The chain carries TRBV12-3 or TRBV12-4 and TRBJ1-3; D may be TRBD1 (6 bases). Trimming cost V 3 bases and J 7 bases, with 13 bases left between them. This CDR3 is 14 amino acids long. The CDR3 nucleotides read TGTGCCAGCAGTTTTGGACAGTTCGGGAACACCATATATTTT. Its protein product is CASSFGQFGNTIYF.

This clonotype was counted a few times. CDR3 sequence reads: CASKIDNNEQFF. The CDR3 DNA follows: TGCGCCAGCAAAATCGACAACAATGAGCAGTTCTTC. The rearrangement links TRBV5-1 to TRBJ2-1, with D unresolved. Trimming stripped 6 bases from V and 5 bases from J, with 9 bases between. Germline V gives CDR1 SGHRS, CDR2 YFSETQ. The CDR3 is 12 residues long. The variable domain in full, with the rest retrieved from reference TRBV5-1 and TRBJ2-1, is KAGVTQTPRYLIKTRGQQVTLSCSPISGHRSVSWYQQTPGQGLQFLFEYFSETQRNKGNFPGRFSGRQFSNSRSEMNVSTLELGDSALYLCASKIDNNEQFFGPGTRLTVL.

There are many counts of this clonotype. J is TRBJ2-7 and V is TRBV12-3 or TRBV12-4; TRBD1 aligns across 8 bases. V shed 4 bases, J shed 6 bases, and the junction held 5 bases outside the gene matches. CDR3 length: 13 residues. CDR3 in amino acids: CASSSTGVAEQYF. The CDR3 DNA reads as TGTGCCAGCAGTTCGACAGGGGTCGCCGAGCAGTACTTC.

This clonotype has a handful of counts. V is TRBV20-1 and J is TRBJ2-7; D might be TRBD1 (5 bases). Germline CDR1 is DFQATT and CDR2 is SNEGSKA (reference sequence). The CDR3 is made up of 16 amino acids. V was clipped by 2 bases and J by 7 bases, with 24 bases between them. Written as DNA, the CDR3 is TGCAGTGCTAGACCCCCCCCCGCAGATCAAAAGGGGGAGCAGTACTTC. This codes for CSARPPPADQKGEQYF.

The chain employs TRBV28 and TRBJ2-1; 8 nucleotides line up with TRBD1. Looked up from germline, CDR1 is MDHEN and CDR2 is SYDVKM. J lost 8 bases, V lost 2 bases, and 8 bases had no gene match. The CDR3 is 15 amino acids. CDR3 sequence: CASSLRQGAWDEQFF. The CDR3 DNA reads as TGTGCCAGCAGTTTACGGCAGGGGGCGTGGGATGAGCAGTTCTTC.

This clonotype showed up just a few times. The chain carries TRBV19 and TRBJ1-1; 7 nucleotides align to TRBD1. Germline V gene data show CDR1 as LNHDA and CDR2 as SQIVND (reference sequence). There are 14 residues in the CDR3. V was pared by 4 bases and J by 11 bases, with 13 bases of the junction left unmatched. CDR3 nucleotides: TGTGCCAGTAGTAGGACAGGCCCTAATGCTGTGGCTTTCTTT. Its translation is CASSRTGPNAVAFF.

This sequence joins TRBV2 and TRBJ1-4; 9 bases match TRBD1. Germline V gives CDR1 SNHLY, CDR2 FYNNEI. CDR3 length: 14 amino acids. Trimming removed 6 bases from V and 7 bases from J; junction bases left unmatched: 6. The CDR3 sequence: CASRTQGAGEKLFF. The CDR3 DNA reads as TGTGCCAGCAGGACACAGGGGGCAGGTGAAAAACTGTTTTTT.

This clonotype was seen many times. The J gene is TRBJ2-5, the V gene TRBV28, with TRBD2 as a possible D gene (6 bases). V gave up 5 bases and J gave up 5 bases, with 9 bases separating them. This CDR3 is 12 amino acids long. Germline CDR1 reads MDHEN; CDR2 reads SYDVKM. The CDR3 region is CASSGGTETQYF. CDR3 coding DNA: TGTGCCAGCAGTGGCGGGACTGAGACCCAGTACTTC.

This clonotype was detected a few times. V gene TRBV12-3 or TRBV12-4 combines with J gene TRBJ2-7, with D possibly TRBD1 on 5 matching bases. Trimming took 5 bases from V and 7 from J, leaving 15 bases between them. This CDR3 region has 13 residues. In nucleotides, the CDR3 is TGTGCCAGCAGTGATAGGGGTGCCGGGGAGCAGTACTTC. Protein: CASSDRGAGEQYF.

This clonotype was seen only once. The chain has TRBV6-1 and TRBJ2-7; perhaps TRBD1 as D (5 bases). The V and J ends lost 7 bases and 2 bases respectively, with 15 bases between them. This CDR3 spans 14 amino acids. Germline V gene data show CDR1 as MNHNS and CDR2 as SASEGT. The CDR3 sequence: CASTSAGPPYEQYF. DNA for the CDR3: TGTGCCAGCACATCGGCAGGGCCCCCCTACGAGCAGTACTTC.

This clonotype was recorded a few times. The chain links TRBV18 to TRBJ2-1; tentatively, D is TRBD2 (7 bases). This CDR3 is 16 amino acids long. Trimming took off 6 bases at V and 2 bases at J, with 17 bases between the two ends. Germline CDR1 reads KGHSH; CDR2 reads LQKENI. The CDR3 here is CASSRTGRDTYNEQFF. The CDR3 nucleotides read TGTGCCAGCTCGCGAACAGGGAGGGACACCTACAATGAGCAGTTCTTC.